The 23 T cell receptor beta chains given below trace back to one sample, sequenced in a study of blood T cell repertoires in COVID-19. The assay was immunoSEQ multiplex PCR, and TCRdb's table has in-frame clones only and misses some. Seen here are 130,000 to 150,000 clones, 80% observed once, and the top ten hold 3.5%. The sequenced material came from peripheral blood. The receptors derive from a man in his 70s who had recovered from COVID-19.

This chain connects TRBV10-3 to TRBJ1-5; D is perhaps TRBD1 (5 bases). Trimming pared 3 bases from V and 2 bases from J, leaving 11 bases between. Germline V CDR1 and CDR2: ENHRY, SYGVKD. The CDR3 has 15 residues. The CDR3 region has the DNA TGTGCCATCAGTGATCCAGGGAGGGGCAATCAGCCCCAGCATTTT. The encoded protein is CAISDPGRGNQPQHF.

This sequence joins TRBV11-2 and TRBJ2-5; TRBD2 might be the D (6 bases). Trimming shortened V by 3 bases and J by 5 bases, and 16 bases separated the two germline ends. From germline, CDR1 is SGHAT and CDR2 FQNNGV. This CDR3 has 15 amino acids. CDR3 sequence (DNA): TGTGCCAGCAGCTTGGGACTCTCGGCGGGCGAGACCCAGTACTTC. It specifies CASSLGLSAGETQYF.

This chain connects TRBV3-1 (or the pseudogene TRBV3-2) to TRBJ2-7; 7 positions agree with TRBD2. The CDR3 is 16 residues long. Trimming removed 8 bases from V and 3 bases from J; junction bases left unmatched: 16. The germline V gene encodes CDR1 LGHDT and CDR2 YNNKEL (reference sequence). CDR3 coding DNA: TGTGCCAGCCTCATTTTGCGGGGGAAATTGGTCTACGAGCAGTACTTC. This codes for CASLILRGKLVYEQYF.

The chain has TRBV5-4 and TRBJ1-6; D is unresolved. Germline-derived CDR1 and CDR2 are SGHNT and YYREEE (reference sequence). The V end lost 0 bases, the J end lost 5 bases, and 9 bases lay between the germline ends. The CDR3 length is 15 residues. Here the CDR3 reads CASSLDYRNNSPLHF. Here the CDR3 DNA reads TGTGCCAGCAGCTTGGATTATCGTAATAATTCACCCCTCCACTTT.

This clone was found once. The gene calls are TRBV5-8 and TRBJ2-1, with 13 bases aligning to TRBD2. CDR3 length equals 15 residues. V lost 2 bases, J lost 9 bases, and 5 bases stayed unmatched. The germline gives CDR1 SGHTS, CDR2 YDEGEE. The CDR3 reads CASSFLRTSGSEQFF. The CDR3, as DNA: TGTGCCAGCAGCTTCCTTAGGACTAGCGGGAGTGAGCAGTTCTTC.

J is TRBJ2-5 and V is TRBV5-6, with 7 positions matching TRBD2. Germline CDR1 is SGHDT and CDR2 is YYEEEE. The CDR3 spans 14 residues. V dropped 4 bases and J dropped 2; count of bases not matched to a gene: 5. CDR3 sequence (DNA): TGTGCCAGCAGCCGCCTAGCGGTTCAAGAGACCCAGTACTTC. Translation: CASSRLAVQETQYF.

The rearrangement joins TRBV19 to TRBJ2-7; D is possibly TRBD2 (6 bases). CDR3 length: 13 residues. V was pared by 10 bases and J by 5 bases, with 18 bases between. Germline V gene lookup returns CDR1 LNHDA and CDR2 SQIVND (reference sequence). In DNA, the CDR3 is TGTGCCACATGGGGGGTAGGACTGGACGAGCAGTACTTC. Its translation is CATWGVGLDEQYF.

The genes are TRBV29-1 and TRBJ1-1, with 7 positions matching TRBD1. The CDR3 loop spans 13 amino acids. V lost 5 bases to trimming and J lost 0 bases; unmatched junction nucleotides: 3. Germline-derived CDR1 and CDR2 are SQVTM and ANQGSEA. DNA for the CDR3: TGCAGCGTTCGACAGGGACTGAACACTGAAGCTTTCTTT. Translation gives CSVRQGLNTEAFF.

In its sample, this clone was seen a few times. This sequence joins TRBV4-3 and TRBJ2-3; 8 nucleotides match TRBD2. This CDR3 contains 16 residues. Unmatched junction bases numbered 7, after V lost 0 bases and J lost 5 bases. Looked up from germline, CDR1 is LGHNA and CDR2 is YSLEER. For the CDR3, the DNA is TGCGCCAGCAGCCAAGATACCGGGAGGGCCGGAGATACGCAGTATTTT. This sequence encodes CASSQDTGRAGDTQYF.

The CDR3 nucleotides read TGTGCCAGCAGCCTGACAGGGAGTTATGGCTACACCTTC. It codes for CASSLTGSYGYTF. The chain recombines TRBV27 with TRBJ1-2, with TRBD1 identical over 7 bases. Losses at the gene ends were 6 bases for V and 5 bases for J; bases not matched to a gene: 6. Germline V gene lookup returns CDR1 MNHEY and CDR2 SMNVEV (reference sequence). The CDR3 totals 13 residues.

The V call is TRBV2, the J call TRBJ2-4; 14 positions match TRBD2. This CDR3 comprises 15 residues. CDR1 SNHLY and CDR2 FYNNEI come from the germline V gene. Trimming at V came to 6 bases and at J to 9 bases, leaving 7 bases not matched to a gene. In DNA form, the CDR3 reads TGTGCCAGCAGGGGACTAGCGGGAGTCCCGAGCATTCAGTACTTC. Encoded protein: CASRGLAGVPSIQYF.

The CDR3 coding sequence is TGTGCCAGCAGTTCGCTTCTGACAGGGTCGGGGCAGCCCCAGCATTTT. This gives the protein CASSSLLTGSGQPQHF. J is TRBJ1-5 and V is TRBV28, with 7 bases aligning to TRBD1. Looked up from germline, CDR1 is MDHEN and CDR2 is SYDVKM. With 4 bases clipped from V and 7 bases from J, the junction kept 13 bases outside the gene matches. This CDR3 comprises 16 residues.

The V call is TRBV5-8, the J call TRBJ2-1; 14 positions agree with TRBD2. The CDR3 consists of 13 residues. Germline CDR1 SGHTS, CDR2 YDEGEE. Losses at the gene ends were 8 bases for V and 10 bases for J; bases not matched to a gene: 5. CDR3 nucleotide sequence: TGTGCCAGGGGGACTAGCGGGAGAGGGGAGCAGTTCTTC. Translating gives CARGTSGRGEQFF.

The rearrangement joins TRBV7-2 to TRBJ2-3, with D perhaps matching TRBD1 (6 bases). CDR1 and CDR2 from the germline V gene are SGHTA and FQGNSA. Trimming cost V 6 bases and J 0 bases, with 13 bases left between them. The CDR3 is 15 residues long. The CDR3 reads CASRVNRASTDTQYF. The CDR3 DNA reads as TGTGCCAGCAGGGTCAACAGGGCTAGCACAGATACGCAGTATTTT. Using reference TRBV7-2 and TRBJ2-3 for the parts outside the CDR3, the full variable domain is GAGVSQSPSNKVTEKGKDVELRCDPISGHTALYWYRQSLGQGLEFLIYFQGNSAPDKSGLPSDRFSAERTGGSVSTLTIQRTQQEDSAVYLCASRVNRASTDTQYFGPGTRLTVL.

The CDR3 sequence is CASSPGLGDHGSPLHF. The CDR3 region has the DNA TGCGCCAGCAGCCCCGGCCTCGGGGATCACGGATCACCCCTCCACTTT. The gene calls are TRBV5-1 and TRBJ1-6, with no clear D. Trimming cost V 4 bases and J 10 bases, with 21 bases left between them. The CDR3 consists of 16 residues. CDR1 is SGHRS and CDR2 is YFSETQ in the germline V gene.

This clone was seen at least ten times. This chain uses TRBV5-1 with TRBJ2-2; possible D gene TRBD2, 6 bases. Germline assignment: CDR1 SGHRS and CDR2 YFSETQ. V was clipped by 1 base and J by 4 bases, with 8 bases between them. The CDR3 extends over 14 amino acids. CDR3 in amino acids: CASSLTSTTGELFF. CDR3 DNA: TGCGCCAGCAGCTTGACTAGCACCACCGGGGAGCTGTTTTTT. Full variable domain (outside the CDR3, taken from reference TRBV5-1 and TRBJ2-2): KAGVTQTPRYLIKTRGQQVTLSCSPISGHRSVSWYQQTPGQGLQFLFEYFSETQRNKGNFPGRFSGRQFSNSRSEMNVSTLELGDSALYLCASSLTSTTGELFFGEGSRLTVL.

The gene calls are TRBV3-1 (or the pseudogene TRBV3-2) and TRBJ2-5, with D unresolved. V lost 1 base, J lost 1 base, and 10 bases lay in between. The CDR3 has 15 residues. Germline V gene sequence: CDR1 LGHDT, CDR2 YNNKEL (reference sequence). The CDR3 coding sequence is TGTGCCAGCAGCCAAGGAAGAGCGATCCAAGAGACCCAGTACTTC. This codes for CASSQGRAIQETQYF.

With regard to this clone: This CDR3 is also generated by other DNA sequences in the sample. This chain joins TRBV5-1 and TRBJ2-1, with TRBD2 matching 11 bases. V shed 5 bases and J 4 bases; nucleotides not matched to a gene: 5. The germline V gene has CDR1 SGHRS and CDR2 YFSETQ. CDR3 length equals 15 residues. CDR3 sequence: CASSPGTSGYNEQFF. DNA of the CDR3: TGCGCCAGCAGTCCCGGGACTAGCGGATACAATGAGCAGTTCTTC. The full variable domain, in which reference TRBV5-1 and TRBJ2-1 provide the parts outside the CDR3, is KAGVTQTPRYLIKTRGQQVTLSCSPISGHRSVSWYQQTPGQGLQFLFEYFSETQRNKGNFPGRFSGRQFSNSRSEMNVSTLELGDSALYLCASSPGTSGYNEQFFGPGTRLTVL.

The chain is built from TRBV7-8 and TRBJ1-6, with D possibly TRBD1 on 6 matching bases. The CDR3 is made up of 14 amino acids. With 5 bases removed from V and 10 bases from J, the gap between germline ends came to 15 bases. Per germline, CDR1 SGHVS and CDR2 FQNEAQ. The CDR3 nucleotides are TGTGCCAGCAGCCTTACAGGGCTCGGCTCACCCCTCCACTTT. This encodes CASSLTGLGSPLHF.

In this sample, this clone turned up a few times. The genes are TRBV5-5 and TRBJ2-3, with a weak D call TRBD2 (5 bases). CDR3 length: 17 amino acids. The germline gives CDR1 SGHKS, CDR2 YYEKEE (reference sequence). Trimming removed 4 bases from V and 11 bases from J, with 29 bases in between. This CDR3 reads CASSQEYSLVREKKQYF. The DNA for the CDR3 is TGTGCCAGCAGCCAAGAATACAGCCTTGTCCGGGAAAAGAAGCAGTATTTT.

CDR3 loop: CASRSRLAGVTETQYF. CDR3 DNA sequence: TGTGCCAGCAGATCCCGACTAGCGGGAGTAACGGAGACCCAGTACTTC. V usage is TRBV6-6 and J usage is TRBJ2-5; 12 nucleotides agree with TRBD2. The CDR3 consists of 16 residues. Germline V gene data show CDR1 as MNHNY and CDR2 as SVGAGI (reference sequence). V was clipped by 6 bases and J by 5 bases; unmatched bases: 10.

The CDR3 DNA is TGCGCCAGCAGCCAAGTTCGAGGGAACTCCTACGAGCAGTACTTC. As protein: CASSQVRGNSYEQYF. The rearrangement uses TRBV4-3 and TRBJ2-7, with D possibly TRBD2 on 5 matching bases. V was pared by 1 base and J by 0 bases, with 10 bases between. Germline V CDR1 and CDR2: LGHNA, YSLEER. The length of the CDR3 is 15 residues.

This clone has only one observation. This sequence joins TRBV7-8 and TRBJ2-7; 10 bases fit TRBD2. V was clipped by 6 bases and J by 7 bases; unmatched bases: 18. The germline V gene encodes CDR1 SGHVS and CDR2 FQNEAQ. The CDR3 has 17 amino acids. The chain's CDR3 is CASRARRASGRAEEQYF. In DNA form, the CDR3 reads TGTGCCAGCAGGGCTAGGCGCGCAAGCGGGAGGGCCGAGGAGCAGTACTTC.